The 28 T cell receptor beta chains reported below all come from one sample, sequenced in a study of cytomegalovirus exposure and HLA in healthy donors. The PCR was carried out with 60 Vbeta primers and 13 Jbeta primers. The assay was immunoSEQ multiplex PCR, and TCRdb's table has in-frame clones only and misses some. The sample includes around 78,000 clones, 55% to 85% seen only once; the top ten take roughly 10%. The sequencing input was PBMCs. The receptors here all came from a woman in her forties in good health and CMV-seropositive.

In its sample, this clone was seen a few times. The chain combines TRBV21-1 with TRBJ2-7; the DNA was not used to check the table's D call, TRBD1. TRBV21-1 is designated a pseudogene. The CDR3 is 16 amino acids. The CDR3 DNA reads TGTGCCAGCAGCCCCCTTACAGGGCTTCTCTCCTACGAGCAGTACTTC. As protein: CASSPLTGLLSYEQYF.

The rearrangement uses TRBV6-5 and TRBJ1-2; 7 bases are a match to TRBD1. Germline V CDR1 and CDR2: MNHEY, SVGAGI. The CDR3 runs to 13 residues. V shed 5 bases, J shed 8 bases, and the junction held 8 bases outside the gene matches. Written as DNA, the CDR3 is TGTGCCAGCAGTCCAAGGGACAGAACAGGCTACACCTTC. Amino acids: CASSPRDRTGYTF.

The chain combines TRBV21-1 with TRBJ1-1; the DNA was not used to check the table's D call, TRBD1. TRBV21-1 is designated a pseudogene. The CDR3 extends over 14 amino acids. The CDR3 DNA reads TGTGCCAGCAGCAAAGGACAGGGGAACACTGAAGCTTTCTTT. It encodes CASSKGQGNTEAFF.

The chain recombines TRBV30 with TRBJ1-1, with 7 bases aligning to TRBD1. The germline CDR1 and CDR2 sequences are GTSNPN and SVGIG (reference sequence). V was pared by 3 bases and J by 0 bases, with 4 bases of the junction left unmatched. CDR3 length: 14 amino acids. The CDR3 DNA follows: TGTGCCTGGAGGTGGGGGACAGTGAACACTGAAGCTTTCTTT. Its protein is CAWRWGTVNTEAFF.

The chain joins TRBV21-1 to TRBJ2-7; the D call TRBD1 from the table was never checked on the DNA. TRBV21-1 is given as a pseudogene. The CDR3 has 16 amino acids. The CDR3 DNA is TGTGCCAGCAGCATGAGGACAGAACACCTTCCCTACGAGCAGTACTTC. Its translation is CASSMRTEHLPYEQYF.

The gene calls are TRBV6-5 and TRBJ2-6; D is perhaps TRBD2 (5 bases). The CDR3 totals 13 residues. The V gene's germline CDR1 is MNHEY and CDR2 SVGAGI. V was trimmed by 5 bases and J by 4 bases, leaving 6 bases between them. The CDR3 sequence: CASSPGGANVLTF. CDR3 DNA: TGTGCCAGCAGTCCGGGGGGGGCCAACGTCCTGACTTTC.

The gene calls are TRBV7-2 and TRBJ2-3; 11 positions agree with TRBD2. V shed 3 bases, J shed 6 bases, and the junction held 5 bases outside the gene matches. Germline-derived CDR1 and CDR2 are SGHTA and FQGNSA. The CDR3 is made up of 15 amino acids. The CDR3 loop is CASSFPTSGVDTQYF. The CDR3 DNA is TGTGCCAGCAGCTTCCCGACTAGCGGGGTGGATACGCAGTATTTT.

The genes are TRBV15 and TRBJ2-7; a weak D match, TRBD2 (6 bases). This CDR3 has 14 amino acids. In germline, CDR1 is LNHNV, CDR2 YYDKDF (reference sequence). Between the trimmed V and J ends, which lost 5 bases and 5 bases, there was a span of 16 bases. The CDR3: CATSLLQEGDEQYF. The CDR3 nucleotides are TGTGCCACCAGCTTATTACAGGAGGGAGACGAGCAGTACTTC.

The V call is TRBV30, the J call TRBJ1-6, with D hard to call. V dropped 3 bases and J dropped 7 bases, with 7 bases sitting between them. CDR1 GTSNPN and CDR2 SVGIG come from the germline V gene (reference sequence). The CDR3 length is 12 residues. The CDR3 spells CAWRTENSPLHF. CDR3 bases: TGTGCCTGGAGAACAGAAAATTCACCCCTCCACTTT.

The rearrangement links TRBV7-2 to TRBJ2-5; tentatively, D is TRBD2 (5 bases). Between the trimmed V and J ends, which lost 1 base and 3 bases, there was a span of 18 bases. Per the germline V gene, CDR1 is SGHTA and CDR2 is FQGNSA. This CDR3 region has 17 residues. The CDR3 region has the DNA TGTGCCAGCAGCTTAGGGTGGGGAGCGAGCCAAGAAGAGACCCAGTACTTC. This translates into CASSLGWGASQEETQYF. The full variable domain, in which reference TRBV7-2 and TRBJ2-5 provide the parts outside the CDR3, is GAGVSQSPSNKVTEKGKDVELRCDPISGHTALYWYRQSLGQGLEFLIYFQGNSAPDKSGLPSDRFSAERTGGSVSTLTIQRTQQEDSAVYLCASSLGWGASQEETQYFGPGTRLLVL.

The V gene is TRBV4-1, the J gene TRBJ2-7; possible D gene TRBD2, 6 bases. Trimming took off 1 base at V and 0 bases at J, with 10 bases between the two ends. The CDR3 consists of 15 residues. Germline V CDR1 and CDR2: MGHRA, YSYEKL. CDR3 in amino acids: CASSQAGTVSYEQYF. The CDR3 DNA follows: TGCGCCAGCAGCCAAGCCGGGACTGTCTCCTACGAGCAGTACTTC.

This clone was found a few times. This chain joins TRBV30 and TRBJ1-4; D unclear. CDR3 length equals 14 residues. V lost 2 bases, J lost 7 bases, and 14 bases lay in between. Germline V gene sequence: CDR1 GTSNPN, CDR2 SVGIG (reference sequence). CDR3 in DNA: TGTGCCTGGAGTAACGCTCCCGAGGGTGAAAAACTGTTTTTT. It encodes CAWSNAPEGEKLFF.

The V call is TRBV5-4, the J call TRBJ2-1, with 13 positions matching TRBD2. The trim removed 4 bases at V and 9 bases at J, leaving 10 bases unmatched. Germline CDR1 SGHNT, CDR2 YYREEE (reference sequence). CDR3 length equals 16 residues. DNA of the CDR3: TGTGCCAGCAGCCGGCCCACTAGCGGGGGGGCTTGTGAGCAGTTCTTC. Protein product: CASSRPTSGGACEQFF.

This chain connects TRBV30 to TRBJ2-1, with D tentatively TRBD1 (6 bases). The CDR3 is made up of 15 amino acids. Trimming left V 0 bases short and J 0 bases short, with 9 bases between. Germline CDR1 reads GTSNPN; CDR2 reads SVGIG (reference sequence). CDR3 sequence (DNA): TGTGCCTGGAGTGTCGGACAGAGCTCCTACAATGAGCAGTTCTTC. Translation: CAWSVGQSSYNEQFF.

This clone was counted only a few times. This chain links TRBV29-1 with TRBJ2-4; maybe TRBD1 (5 bases). This CDR3 is 11 amino acids long. Germline V gene data show CDR1 as SQVTM and CDR2 as ANQGSEA. V was shortened by 4 bases and J by 12 bases, with 13 bases between the two germline ends. The DNA for the CDR3 is TGCAGCGTTGGAGAGGACACAACTCAGTACTTC. Translating it yields CSVGEDTTQYF.

This clone appeared once. The chain uses TRBV19 and TRBJ2-1, with TRBD2 identical over 7 bases. The germline gives CDR1 LNHDA, CDR2 SQIVND (reference sequence). V shed 5 bases and J 0 bases; nucleotides not matched to a gene: 7. The CDR3 extends over 16 amino acids. The CDR3 sequence: CASSFSAGVSYNEQFF. The CDR3 bases are TGTGCCAGTAGTTTTTCGGCGGGAGTCTCCTACAATGAGCAGTTCTTC. The full variable domain, with the rest looked up from reference TRBV19 and TRBJ2-1, is DGGITQSPKYLFRKEGQNVTLSCEQNLNHDAMYWYRQDPGQGLRLIYYSQIVNDFQKGDIAEGYSVSREKKESFPLTVTSAQKNPTAFYLCASSFSAGVSYNEQFFGPGTRLTVL.

This clone appeared once. The chain is built from TRBV5-4 and TRBJ1-3, with TRBD1 matching over 9 bases. This CDR3 contains 16 residues. Per germline, CDR1 SGHNT and CDR2 YYREEE (reference sequence). After removal of 0 bases from V and 6 bases from J, the junction contained 7 bases not matched to a gene. The CDR3 DNA reads TGTGCCAGCAGCTTGGGTGGGACAGGGTTTGTAAACACCATATATTTT. Residues: CASSLGGTGFVNTIYF.

Here the CDR3 reads CASSATIGYGYTF. The CDR3 region has the DNA TGCGCCAGCAGCGCGACAATAGGCTATGGCTACACCTTC. The gene calls are TRBV5-1 and TRBJ1-2; D unresolved. This CDR3 is built from 13 residues. Germline V gives CDR1 SGHRS, CDR2 YFSETQ. V was trimmed by 4 bases and J by 4 bases, leaving 11 bases between them.

This clone was found once. The chain couples TRBV5-4 to TRBJ2-3; maybe TRBD2 (5 bases). This CDR3 has 12 amino acids. CDR1 SGHNT and CDR2 YYREEE come from the germline V gene (reference sequence). Trimming pared 3 bases from V and 3 bases from J, leaving 5 bases between. The CDR3 is CASSWETDTQYF. The DNA of the CDR3 is TGTGCCAGCAGCTGGGAGACAGATACGCAGTATTTT.

V usage is TRBV7-9 and J usage is TRBJ2-1; weak D call: TRBD2 (6 bases). Deletions cut 4 bases from V and 13 bases from J, with 11 bases between. CDR1 is SEHNR, CDR2 FQNEAQ, per germline (reference sequence). This CDR3 has 11 amino acids. CDR3 DNA sequence: TGTGCCAGCAGCTCGGGACTTTATCAGTTCTTC. It yields the protein CASSSGLYQFF. The whole variable domain, filled in from reference TRBV7-9 and TRBJ2-1, reads DTGVSQNPRHKITKRGQNVTFRCDPISEHNRLYWYRQTLGQGPEFLTYFQNEAQLEKSRLLSDRFSAERPKGSFSTLEIQRTEQGDSAMYLCASSSGLYQFFGPGTRLTVL.

This chain links TRBV30 with TRBJ1-5, with 8 nucleotides matching TRBD1. V shed 1 base and J 7 bases; nucleotides not matched to a gene: 3. CDR1 and CDR2 from the germline V gene are GTSNPN and SVGIG (reference sequence). This CDR3 comprises 13 residues. CDR3 DNA: TGTGCCTGGAGTGGGACAGGGTGGCAGCCCCAGCATTTT. It codes for CAWSGTGWQPQHF.

This chain joins TRBV28 and TRBJ1-1, with 7 bases fitting TRBD1. The V segment lost 5 bases and the J segment 6 bases; nucleotides outside the gene matches: 12. The CDR3 totals 15 residues. CDR1 and CDR2 (germline): MDHEN, SYDVKM. CDR3 sequence: CASSAITGVYSEAFF. The CDR3 DNA is TGTGCCAGCAGTGCCATTACAGGGGTATATTCTGAAGCTTTCTTT.

A few counts support this clone. The V and J genes are TRBV5-5 and TRBJ2-7; TRBD1 aligns across 8 bases. The CDR3 extends over 14 amino acids. Trimming removed 0 bases from V and 4 bases from J; junction bases left unmatched: 3. CDR1 is SGHKS, CDR2 YYEKEE, per germline (reference sequence). The CDR3 loop is CASSLDRGTYEQYF. DNA of the CDR3: TGTGCCAGCAGCTTGGACAGGGGGACGTACGAGCAGTACTTC. The variable domain in full, completed from reference TRBV5-5 and TRBJ2-7, reads DAGVTQSPTHLIKTRGQQVTLRCSPISGHKSVSWYQQVLGQGPQFIFQYYEKEERGRGNFPDRFSARQFPNYSSELNVNALLLGDSALYLCASSLDRGTYEQYFGPGTRLTVT.

V gene TRBV28 combines with J gene TRBJ2-7, with unresolved D. Germline V CDR1 and CDR2: MDHEN, SYDVKM. V was shortened by 5 bases and J by 4 bases, with 18 bases between the two germline ends. The CDR3 extends over 15 amino acids. DNA of the CDR3: TGTGCCAGCAGTCCGCAACCGACCCCAGCGTACGAGCAGTACTTC. Amino acid sequence: CASSPQPTPAYEQYF.

The chain links TRBV9 to TRBJ2-3, with a weak D call TRBD1 (5 bases). Trimming pared 4 bases from V and 2 bases from J, leaving 11 bases between. This CDR3 has 14 amino acids. Looked up from germline, CDR1 is SGDLS and CDR2 is YYNGEE. CDR3 loop: CASSSRTNTDTQYF. The CDR3 DNA sequence: TGTGCCAGCAGCTCACGGACAAACACAGATACGCAGTATTTT.

The gene calls are TRBV30 and TRBJ2-1; TRBD2 matches at 7 bases. This CDR3 has 14 residues. Germline assignment: CDR1 GTSNPN and CDR2 SVGIG (reference sequence). V gave up 0 bases and J gave up 11 bases; unmatched junction bases: 10. CDR3 nucleotides: TGTGCCTGGAGTGTAGGTTCGGGGGGACCTAAGCAGTTCTTC. Amino acids: CAWSVGSGGPKQFF.

As for this clone: Compared with germline, one end of the junction differs, possibly owing to a read error. The V and J genes are TRBV4-1 and TRBJ1-2; 9 bases match TRBD1. From germline, CDR1 is MGHRA and CDR2 YSYEKL. This CDR3 comprises 14 residues. As DNA, the CDR3 is TGCGCCAGCAGCAAAGACGACAGGGGGAGTGGCTACACCTTC. Translation: CASSKDDRGSGYTF.

V and J are TRBV19 and TRBJ1-5; D is undetermined. The CDR3 runs 12 residues. Germline V gene lookup returns CDR1 LNHDA and CDR2 SQIVND (reference sequence). V lost 3 bases, J lost 7 bases, and 7 bases lay in between. CDR3 protein: CASSMEGQPQHF. CDR3 in DNA: TGTGCCAGTAGTATGGAGGGACAGCCCCAGCATTTT.